Listed below are T cell receptor beta chains from one sample, sequenced in a study of CD8 T cells in Susac syndrome. TCRdb reprocessed the immunoSEQ multiplex PCR reads via MiXCR and lists one record per CDR3 protein. The sample contains 140,000 to 150,000 distinct CDR3 sequences, approximately 96% of which appear only once. The sample consisted of CD4+ T cells from PBMCs. These receptors all come from a human donor with Susac syndrome. Both conserved end residues are part of each CDR3. Each record gives: J gene, CDR3 length, D gene, clone size, V gene, CDR3 protein, CDR3 DNA. A D gene is named only where the DNA matches it firmly. Not all rows give a size; the values are once, few, many and, for expanded clones, a class.

J: TRBJ2-2; length: 12; D: .; size: .; V: TRBV28; CDR3: CASSPGRPELFF; DNA: TGTGCCAGCAGTCCGGGACGCCCGGAGCTGTTTTTT
J: TRBJ2-7; length: 13; D: .; size: once; V: TRBV4-1; CDR3: CASSQLTSYEQYF; DNA: TGCGCCAGCAGCCAACTAACGTCCTACGAGCAGTACTTC
J: TRBJ1-4; length: 15; D: TRBD1; size: .; V: TRBV4-2; CDR3: CASSHTGTGFGKLFF; DNA: TGTGCCAGCAGCCATACCGGGACAGGGTTCGGAAAACTGTTTTTT
J: TRBJ2-3; length: 14; D: .; size: .; V: TRBV5-4; CDR3: CASMGRGLTDTQYF; DNA: TGTGCCAGCATGGGGCGGGGTCTCACAGATACGCAGTATTTT
J: TRBJ2-2; length: 16; D: TRBD2; size: .; V: TRBV9; CDR3: CASSVRGDANTGELFF; DNA: TGTGCCAGCAGCGTACGGGGGGACGCGAACACCGGGGAGCTGTTTTTT
J: TRBJ2-5; length: 14; D: .; size: .; V: TRBV29-1; CDR3: CSVRIGGREETQYF; DNA: TGCAGCGTTCGAATCGGGGGGCGAGAAGAGACCCAGTACTTC
J: TRBJ2-7; length: 15; D: .; size: .; V: TRBV6-5; CDR3: CASSYSIRGPYEQYF; DNA: TGTGCCAGCAGTTACTCGATCCGAGGCCCCTACGAGCAGTACTTC
J: TRBJ2-1; length: 13; D: .; size: once; V: TRBV19; CDR3: CASTQGSYNEQFF; DNA: TGTGCCAGTACACAGGGCTCCTACAATGAGCAGTTCTTC
J: TRBJ1-5; length: 13; D: .; size: once; V: TRBV12-3/TRBV12-4; CDR3: CASSLAANQPQHF; DNA: TGTGCCAGCAGTTTAGCCGCGAATCAGCCCCAGCATTTT
J: TRBJ1-1; length: 13; D: .; size: .; V: TRBV6-5; CDR3: CASYQVMNTEAFF; DNA: TGTGCCAGCTATCAGGTGATGAACACTGAAGCTTTCTTT
J: TRBJ1-3; length: 14; D: TRBD1; size: once; V: TRBV6-6; CDR3: CASSPTGAGNTIYF; DNA: TGTGCCAGCAGTCCGACAGGGGCTGGAAACACCATATATTTT
J: TRBJ1-1; length: 14; D: .; size: .; V: TRBV18; CDR3: CASSPRFTRSEAFF; DNA: TGTGCCAGCTCACCACGGTTCACCCGGTCTGAAGCTTTCTTT
J: TRBJ2-3; length: 13; D: .; size: .; V: TRBV5-4; CDR3: CASILSGTDTQYF; DNA: TGTGCCAGCATCCTGAGCGGCACAGATACGCAGTATTTT
J: TRBJ2-7; length: 14; D: TRBD1; size: .; V: TRBV18; CDR3: CASSTGQGAYEQYF; DNA: TGTGCCAGCTCAACGGGACAGGGAGCCTACGAGCAGTACTTC
J: TRBJ1-1; length: 17; D: TRBD1; size: .; V: TRBV4-1; CDR3: CASSPTPGQALNTEAFF; DNA: TGCGCCAGCAGCCCCACCCCTGGACAGGCATTGAACACTGAAGCTTTCTTT
J: TRBJ2-7; length: 15; D: .; size: .; V: TRBV5-1; CDR3: CASSPLGANSYEQYF; DNA: TGCGCCAGCAGCCCCCTCGGGGCTAACTCCTACGAGCAGTACTTC
J: TRBJ1-2; length: 12; D: .; size: once; V: TRBV15; CDR3: CATSRDTGGYTF; DNA: TGTGCCACCAGCAGAGATACAGGCGGCTACACCTTC
J: TRBJ1-1; length: 14; D: .; size: .; V: TRBV4-2; CDR3: CASSQLPRNTEAFF; DNA: TGTGCCAGCAGCCAACTCCCGCGGAACACTGAAGCTTTCTTT
J: TRBJ1-5; length: 15; D: .; size: .; V: TRBV3-1; CDR3: CASRPTAYSNQPQHF; DNA: TGTGCCAGCAGACCCACGGCCTATAGCAATCAGCCCCAGCATTTT
J: TRBJ1-2; length: 14; D: .; size: once; V: TRBV6-6; CDR3: CASSDRDSSYGYTF; DNA: TGTGCCAGCAGCGACAGAGACTCAAGCTATGGCTACACCTTC
J: TRBJ1-2; length: 15; D: TRBD1; size: .; V: TRBV19; CDR3: CASLEAGTVRGGYTF; DNA: TGTGCCAGTTTAGAAGCCGGGACAGTCAGGGGTGGCTACACCTTC
J: TRBJ2-1; length: 13; D: .; size: few; V: TRBV14; CDR3: CASSQDLVDEQFF; DNA: TGTGCCAGCAGCCAAGATCTTGTCGATGAGCAGTTCTTC
J: TRBJ2-1; length: 16; D: TRBD2; size: .; V: TRBV19; CDR3: CASRSTGTSGYNEQFF; DNA: TGTGCCAGTAGATCCACCGGGACTAGCGGATACAATGAGCAGTTCTTC
J: TRBJ1-1; length: 13; D: .; size: .; V: TRBV5-1; CDR3: CASSLDQNTEAFF; DNA: TGCGCCAGCAGCTTGGACCAGAACACTGAAGCTTTCTTT
J: TRBJ2-6; length: 16; D: .; size: .; V: TRBV2; CDR3: CASSGDINSGANVLTF; DNA: TGTGCCAGCTCCGGTGACATCAACTCTGGGGCCAACGTCCTGACTTTC
J: TRBJ2-1; length: 13; D: .; size: .; V: TRBV15; CDR3: CATTLTVNNEQFF; DNA: TGTGCCACCACCCTTACGGTCAACAATGAGCAGTTCTTC
J: TRBJ1-3; length: 16; D: .; size: .; V: TRBV5-1; CDR3: CASSGGFGEYSNTIYF; DNA: TGCGCCAGCAGCGGCGGATTCGGGGAATACTCGAACACCATATATTTT
J: TRBJ1-5; length: 16; D: .; size: .; V: TRBV4-2; CDR3: CASSQVTGTPNQPQHF; DNA: TGTGCCAGCAGCCAAGTGACCGGGACCCCAAATCAGCCCCAGCATTTT
J: TRBJ1-2; length: 11; D: .; size: .; V: TRBV12-3/TRBV12-4; CDR3: CASSGPNGYTF; DNA: TGTGCCAGCAGCGGACCAAATGGCTACACCTTC
J: TRBJ2-1; length: 13; D: TRBD2; size: .; V: TRBV28; CDR3: CASSRSGNLEQFF; DNA: TGTGCCAGCAGCCGTAGCGGGAATCTTGAGCAGTTCTTC
J: TRBJ2-2; length: 13; D: .; size: .; V: TRBV20-1; CDR3: CSAPDRNTGELFF; DNA: TGCAGTGCTCCGGACCGAAACACCGGGGAGCTGTTTTTT
J: TRBJ2-1; length: 14; D: TRBD2; size: .; V: TRBV12-3/TRBV12-4; CDR3: CASRRSGGGVEQFF; DNA: TGTGCCAGCAGGCGGTCCGGGGGGGGCGTGGAGCAGTTCTTC
J: TRBJ2-5; length: 13; D: .; size: .; V: TRBV24-1; CDR3: CATSEQGRGTQYF; DNA: TGTGCCACCAGTGAACAGGGACGGGGGACCCAGTACTTC
J: TRBJ2-3; length: 15; D: TRBD2; size: .; V: TRBV20-1; CDR3: CSARPSSGRGHTQYF; DNA: TGCAGTGCTAGGCCCTCGAGCGGGAGAGGTCATACGCAGTATTTT
J: TRBJ2-4; length: 15; D: .; size: .; V: TRBV29-1; CDR3: CSALDPPDRTNIQYF; DNA: TGCAGCGCCCTCGATCCTCCGGACCGGACGAACATTCAGTACTTC
J: TRBJ2-7; length: 12; D: .; size: .; V: TRBV25-1; CDR3: CASSTQPHEQYF; DNA: TGTGCCAGCAGTACTCAGCCCCACGAGCAGTACTTC
J: TRBJ2-3; length: 14; D: TRBD2; size: .; V: TRBV20-1; CDR3: CSAGTSGRTDTQYF; DNA: TGCAGTGCTGGGACTAGCGGGAGAACAGATACGCAGTATTTT
J: TRBJ2-7; length: 16; D: .; size: .; V: TRBV12-3/TRBV12-4; CDR3: CASSFGRSPPQDEQYF; DNA: TGTGCCAGCAGTTTCGGCAGGTCCCCACCCCAAGACGAGCAGTACTTC
J: TRBJ1-2; length: 13; D: .; size: .; V: TRBV18; CDR3: CASSPGENYGYTF; DNA: TGTGCCAGCTCACCCGGGGAAAACTATGGCTACACCTTC
J: TRBJ2-2; length: 14; D: TRBD2; size: .; V: TRBV28; CDR3: CASGPGLITGELFF; DNA: TGTGCCAGCGGGCCGGGACTAATCACCGGGGAGCTGTTTTTT
J: TRBJ2-7; length: 13; D: TRBD2; size: .; V: TRBV20-1; CDR3: CSAPGTSAYEQYF; DNA: TGCAGTGCTCCCGGGACTAGTGCCTACGAGCAGTACTTC
J: TRBJ1-5; length: 14; D: TRBD1; size: .; V: TRBV4-1; CDR3: CASSQTGWNQPQHF; DNA: TGCGCCAGCAGCCAGACAGGGTGGAATCAGCCCCAGCATTTT
J: TRBJ1-1; length: 12; D: .; size: .; V: TRBV20-1; CDR3: CSAPLAGEEAFF; DNA: TGCAGTGCTCCACTCGCGGGAGAGGAAGCTTTCTTT
J: TRBJ2-3; length: 15; D: .; size: .; V: TRBV11-2; CDR3: CASSSEWGLADTQYF; DNA: TGTGCCAGCAGCTCCGAGTGGGGGCTAGCAGATACGCAGTATTTT
J: TRBJ1-6; length: 15; D: .; size: .; V: TRBV20-1; CDR3: CSGRVASSYNSPLHF; DNA: TGCAGTGGAAGGGTGGCCAGCTCCTATAATTCACCCCTCCACTTT
J: TRBJ2-4; length: 16; D: TRBD1; size: .; V: TRBV5-6; CDR3: CASRESGGAAKNIQYF; DNA: TGTGCCAGCAGAGAATCAGGGGGCGCAGCCAAAAACATTCAGTACTTC
J: TRBJ2-6; length: 18; D: .; size: .; V: TRBV7-9; CDR3: CASSLTGLSSSGANVLTF; DNA: TGTGCCAGCAGTTTGACGGGACTCAGCTCCTCTGGGGCCAACGTCCTGACTTTC
J: TRBJ1-2; length: 14; D: TRBD1; size: .; V: TRBV6-5; CDR3: CASSSQGTLYGYTF; DNA: TGTGCCAGCAGTTCACAGGGGACACTCTATGGCTACACCTTC
J: TRBJ1-2; length: 18; D: .; size: .; V: TRBV7-2; CDR3: CASSPRRETAPKNYGYTF; DNA: TGTGCCAGCAGCCCACGAAGAGAGACAGCTCCCAAAAATTATGGCTACACCTTC
J: TRBJ1-1; length: 16; D: .; size: .; V: TRBV13; CDR3: CASSSSLWGRNTEAFF; DNA: TGTGCCAGCAGCTCCTCACTCTGGGGGAGGAACACTGAAGCTTTCTTT
J: TRBJ1-1; length: 12; D: .; size: .; V: TRBV20-1; CDR3: CSGAMPQTEAFF; DNA: TGCAGTGGGGCCATGCCGCAGACTGAAGCTTTCTTT
J: TRBJ2-2; length: 16; D: TRBD2; size: .; V: TRBV5-1; CDR3: CASSLGTSGNTGELFF; DNA: TGCGCCAGCAGCCTGGGGACTAGCGGGAACACCGGGGAGCTGTTTTTT
J: TRBJ1-6; length: 17; D: TRBD1; size: .; V: TRBV20-1; CDR3: CSAHGQGVLGLNSPLHF; DNA: TGCAGTGCTCACGGACAGGGGGTCTTAGGTCTTAATTCACCCCTCCACTTT
J: TRBJ1-2; length: 13; D: TRBD1; size: .; V: TRBV6-5; CDR3: CASSQQGSTGYTF; DNA: TGTGCCAGCAGTCAACAGGGGTCCACTGGCTACACCTTC
J: TRBJ1-1; length: 14; D: .; size: .; V: TRBV6-5; CDR3: CASSYSSLNTEAFF; DNA: TGTGCCAGCAGTTACTCGTCACTAAACACTGAAGCTTTCTTT
J: TRBJ2-1; length: 15; D: TRBD2; size: .; V: TRBV11-2; CDR3: CASSFTSGSMDEQFF; DNA: TGTGCCAGCAGCTTCACTAGCGGGAGTATGGATGAGCAGTTCTTC
J: TRBJ1-3; length: 15; D: .; size: once; V: TRBV9; CDR3: CASSEDGMTGNTIYF; DNA: TGTGCCAGCAGCGAGGACGGGATGACTGGAAACACCATATATTTT
J: TRBJ1-6; length: 16; D: .; size: .; V: TRBV4-2; CDR3: CASSPFGTEDNSPLHF; DNA: TGTGCCAGCAGCCCCTTCGGGACCGAAGATAATTCACCCCTCCACTTT
J: TRBJ2-1; length: 14; D: .; size: .; V: TRBV19; CDR3: CASSTGGKYNEQFF; DNA: TGTGCCAGTAGTACCGGCGGGAAGTACAATGAGCAGTTCTTC
J: TRBJ2-7; length: 11; D: .; size: .; V: TRBV28; CDR3: CASHGGYEQYF; DNA: TGTGCCAGCCATGGGGGGTACGAGCAGTACTTC